Below are 25 T cell receptor beta chains sequenced from a single sample in a study of T cells in Graves' hyperthyroidism and ophthalmopathy. RNA transcripts yielded amplified TCR beta CDR3 regions. When the TCR CDR3 underwent first-round RT-PCR, the HTBI primer set was used. One entry per CDR3 protein results from TCRdb running MiXCR on the multiplex PCR reads. The sample records 350,000 to 400,000 distinct CDR3 sequences, around 13% being singletons. Material for sequencing was blood. The receptors originated from a woman aged 60-75 years with Graves' hyperthyroidism.

This clonotype has ten or more counts. The V gene is TRBV5-8, the J gene TRBJ2-1; 7 bases map to TRBD1. This CDR3 is built from 14 residues. Germline loops: CDR1 SGHTS, CDR2 YDEGEE. Losses at the gene ends were 2 bases for V and 2 bases for J; bases not matched to a gene: 1. The CDR3 loop is CASSFQGAYNEQFF. CDR3 DNA sequence: TGTGCCAGCAGCTTTCAGGGGGCCTACAATGAGCAGTTCTTC.

This clonotype was detected ten times or more. The chain uses TRBV2 and TRBJ2-5; D is uncertain. Between the trimmed V and J ends, which lost 8 bases and 5 bases, there was a span of 9 bases. The CDR3 sequence is 11 residues long. CDR1 and CDR2 from the germline V gene are SNHLY and FYNNEI. The chain's CDR3 is CASAAGETQYF. Here the CDR3 DNA reads TGTGCCAGCGCCGCCGGGGAGACCCAGTACTTC.

As concerns this clonotype: A much bigger clone sits one base away, suggesting this may be a read error. V usage is TRBV5-1 and J usage is TRBJ1-1; D is possibly TRBD1 (6 bases). V was clipped by 5 bases and J by 4 bases, with 18 bases between them. In germline, CDR1 is SGHRS, CDR2 YFSETQ. The CDR3 covers 15 residues. The CDR3 DNA sequence: TGCGCCAGCAGAAAGGCGACAGGCGGAGGCACTGAAGCTTTCTTT. Encoded protein: CASRKATGGGTEAFF.

This clonotype was recorded at least ten times. This rearrangement joins TRBV28 to TRBJ2-7, with unresolved D. CDR3 length: 10 residues. Germline loops: CDR1 MDHEN, CDR2 SYDVKM. Trimming left V 8 bases short and J 4 bases short, with 6 bases between. The CDR3 reads CASGSYEQYF. The CDR3 DNA follows: TGTGCCAGCGGGTCTTACGAGCAGTACTTC.

In its sample, this clonotype was seen many times. The rearrangement uses TRBV28 and TRBJ2-1; D unclear. With 3 bases removed from V and 9 bases from J, the gap between germline ends came to 3 bases. The CDR3 has 10 amino acids. Germline lookup yields CDR1 MDHEN and CDR2 SYDVKM. Here the CDR3 DNA reads TGTGCCAGCAGTTTTGGTGAGCAGTTCTTC. Its translation is CASSFGEQFF.

This clonotype was found many times. The rearrangement uses TRBV12-3 or TRBV12-4 and TRBJ1-2; TRBD1 agrees at 10 bases. The CDR3 loop spans 13 amino acids. The V gene end was trimmed by 5 bases and the J gene end by 8 bases; junction bases not matched to a gene: 5. The CDR3 loop is CASSRQGADGYTF. The CDR3 DNA follows: TGTGCCAGCAGTAGACAGGGGGCTGACGGCTACACCTTC.

This clonotype was seen ten or more times. The genes are TRBV5-1 and TRBJ2-3; 9 bases align to TRBD1. The CDR3 covers 17 residues. CDR1 is SGHRS, CDR2 YFSETQ, per germline. V lost 3 bases to trimming and J lost 4 bases; unmatched junction nucleotides: 12. The CDR3 DNA reads TGCGCCAGCAGCTACCTCAGGACAGGGGCTGGAGCAGATACGCAGTATTTT. Protein product: CASSYLRTGAGADTQYF.

This clonotype was detected ten times or more. This chain connects TRBV27 to TRBJ2-7, with D perhaps matching TRBD1 or TRBD2 (5 bases each). Germline V gene data show CDR1 as MNHEY and CDR2 as SMNVEV (reference sequence). The CDR3 loop spans 15 amino acids. The V end was cut by 5 bases, the J end by 1 base, with 15 bases between. CDR3 DNA sequence: TGTGCCAGCAGTACAGAACGGGACGTTTCCTACGAGCAGTACTTC. This sequence encodes CASSTERDVSYEQYF.

The chain is built from TRBV6-1 and TRBJ1-3, with D possibly being TRBD1 (5 bases). Germline-derived CDR1 and CDR2 are MNHNS and SASEGT. V was pared by 3 bases and J by 2 bases, with 11 bases between. This CDR3 is 15 amino acids long. In DNA form, the CDR3 reads TGTGCCAGCAGTGATTGGGGGGGAGCTGGAAACACCATATATTTT. Amino acid sequence: CASSDWGGAGNTIYF.

The chain employs TRBV6-2 or TRBV6-3 and TRBJ2-5, with D tentatively TRBD1 (6 bases). The CDR3 runs 12 residues. Germline V gene lookup returns CDR1 MNHEY and CDR2 SVGEGT. Between the trimmed V and J ends, which lost 6 bases and 5 bases, there was a span of 10 bases. CDR3 nucleotide sequence: TGTGCCAGCAGGATGGACAGCGAGACCCAGTACTTC. Translation gives CASRMDSETQYF.

This clonotype showed up many times. The chain is built from TRBV12-3 or TRBV12-4 and TRBJ1-5, with D uncertain. The CDR3 is made up of 17 amino acids. Trimming stripped 6 bases from V and 0 bases from J, with 18 bases between. CDR3 sequence: CASSPRGGINSNQPQHF. The CDR3, as DNA: TGTGCCAGCAGCCCGAGAGGAGGCATCAATAGCAATCAGCCCCAGCATTTT.

This clonotype was detected many times. The V gene is TRBV9, the J gene TRBJ2-7; D possibly corresponds to TRBD2 (6 bases). Trimming pared 4 bases from V and 4 bases from J, leaving 15 bases between. The CDR3 extends over 14 amino acids. CDR1 and CDR2 from the germline V gene are SGDLS and YYNGEE. The CDR3 nucleotides are TGTGCCAGCAGCTTCCGGGACTCAGGGTACGAGCAGTACTTC. Protein: CASSFRDSGYEQYF.

This clonotype was seen at least ten times. The chain carries TRBV12-3 or TRBV12-4 and TRBJ2-5; tentatively, D is TRBD1 or TRBD2 (6 bases each). The length of the CDR3 is 20 residues. Deletions cut 2 bases from V and 1 base from J, with 26 bases between. In DNA form, the CDR3 reads TGTGCCAGCAGTTTAAGGGGGTGGGTCCGGGACTTGCAACCCCAAGAGACCCAGTACTTC. Translated: CASSLRGWVRDLQPQETQYF.

In this sample, this clonotype turned up a few times. The rearrangement uses TRBV2 and TRBJ2-3; 7 positions match TRBD2. The CDR3 length is 15 residues. With V trimmed by 4 bases and J by 6 bases, 10 bases remained unmatched. From germline, CDR1 is SNHLY and CDR2 FYNNEI. The CDR3 coding sequence is TGTGCCAGCAGTGGCCGAGGGGCGGGGGTTGATACGCAGTATTTT. This translates into CASSGRGAGVDTQYF.

Ten or more counts support this clonotype. The chain is built from TRBV28 and TRBJ1-1, with D maybe TRBD1 (5 bases). Trimming stripped 6 bases from V and 5 bases from J, with 16 bases between. This CDR3 has 14 amino acids. The V gene's germline CDR1 is MDHEN and CDR2 SYDVKM. CDR3 DNA sequence: TGTGCCAGCAGCAAAATCCGGGGACGGACTGAAGCTTTCTTT. Translating gives CASSKIRGRTEAFF. Complete variable domain (other parts from reference TRBV28 and TRBJ1-1): DVKVTQSSRYLVKRTGEKVFLECVQDMDHENMFWYRQDPGLGLRLIYFSYDVKMKEKGDIPEGYSVSREKKERFSLILESASTNQTSMYLCASSKIRGRTEAFFGQGTRLTVV.

This clonotype was seen many times. This chain links TRBV20-1 with TRBJ2-5, with TRBD2 identical over 15 bases. V gave up 0 bases and J gave up 0 bases; unmatched junction bases: 2. Germline V gene lookup returns CDR1 DFQATT and CDR2 SNEGSKA (reference sequence). CDR3 length: 17 residues. Here the CDR3 DNA reads TGCAGTGCTAGAGATGGGACTAGCGGGGGGTACCAAGAGACCCAGTACTTC. Translated: CSARDGTSGGYQETQYF.

At least ten counts were recorded for this clonotype. The genes are TRBV20-1 and TRBJ1-5; TRBD1 is a possible D gene (5 bases). The CDR3 runs 18 residues. Per the germline V gene, CDR1 is DFQATT and CDR2 is SNEGSKA (reference sequence). Trimming removed 2 bases from V and 0 bases from J, with 20 bases in between. The CDR3 coding sequence is TGCAGTGCTAGAAACCCCTTGGGAGGGGCGGATAGCAATCAGCCCCAGCATTTT. It is translated as CSARNPLGGADSNQPQHF.

As concerns this clonotype: A much bigger clone sits one base away, suggesting this may be a read error. The chain combines TRBV7-3 with TRBJ2-4, with TRBD2 as a possible D gene (5 bases). The CDR3 sequence is 15 residues long. V was shortened by 1 base and J by 1 base, with 8 bases between the two germline ends. Germline V gene sequence: CDR1 SGHTA, CDR2 FQGTGA. CDR3 bases: TGTGCCAGCAGCTTAAAAGGGAGCGCCAAAAACATTCAGTACTTC. Its translation: CASSLKGSAKNIQYF.

This clonotype came up many times. The rearrangement joins TRBV12-3 or TRBV12-4 to TRBJ2-3; D unresolved. Trimming stripped 3 bases from V and 6 bases from J, with 13 bases between. There are 14 residues in the CDR3. In DNA, the CDR3 is TGTGCCAGCAGTTTTAGGGAAAAGGGTGATACGCAGTATTTT. It is translated as CASSFREKGDTQYF.

The sample holds many counts of this clonotype. The chain's CDR3 is CASSPRGGVGANEQFF. As DNA, the CDR3 is TGTGCCAGCTCACCCCGGGGGGGCGTAGGGGCCAATGAGCAGTTCTTC. The chain combines TRBV18 with TRBJ2-1, with 8 bases aligning to TRBD2. Germline V lookup: CDR1 KGHSH, CDR2 LQKENI. CDR3 length: 16 amino acids. The trim removed 3 bases at V and 6 bases at J, leaving 10 bases unmatched.

J is TRBJ2-7 and V is TRBV2, with 14 bases identical to TRBD2. The CDR3 is 18 amino acids. Germline values: CDR1 SNHLY, CDR2 FYNNEI. The J segment lost 2 bases and the V segment lost 3 bases, leaving 9 bases of the junction unmatched. CDR3 sequence: CASSETAGLAGEPYEQYF. The CDR3 DNA is TGTGCCAGCAGTGAGACTGCGGGACTAGCGGGAGAGCCCTACGAGCAGTACTTC.

This clonotype has ten or more counts. V is TRBV2 and J is TRBJ1-2; possible D gene TRBD1, 5 bases. Germline V gene lookup returns CDR1 SNHLY and CDR2 FYNNEI. This CDR3 contains 13 residues. The ends were cut back, 1 base at V and 8 bases at J, with 11 bases in the middle. The DNA for the CDR3 is TGTGCCAGCAGTGAAGTGGGGGAATCGGGCTACACCTTC. Translated, it gives CASSEVGESGYTF.

The table lists this clonotype with many counts. The genes are TRBV12-3 or TRBV12-4 and TRBJ2-1; 15 bases fit TRBD2. The CDR3 sequence is 14 residues long. V gave up 5 bases and J gave up 10 bases; unmatched junction bases: 3. Here the CDR3 reads CASSDGLAGGEQFF. The CDR3 DNA reads TGTGCCAGCAGTGATGGACTAGCGGGAGGGGAGCAGTTCTTC.

This sequence joins TRBV20-1 and TRBJ2-1, with 9 positions matching TRBD2. The CDR3 runs to 14 residues. Germline V CDR1 and CDR2: DFQATT, SNEGSKA (reference sequence). The ends lost 3 bases at V and 10 bases at J; junction bases unmatched: 10. The CDR3 protein is CSARREGRLGEQFF. In DNA, the CDR3 is TGCAGTGCTAGGCGGGAGGGCCGTTTAGGAGAGCAGTTCTTC.

This clonotype was counted ten times or more. The J gene is TRBJ2-5, the V gene TRBV20-1; tentatively, D is TRBD1 or TRBD2 (5 bases each). In germline, CDR1 is DFQATT, CDR2 SNEGSKA (reference sequence). This CDR3 comprises 14 residues. Between the trimmed V and J ends, which lost 6 bases and 0 bases, there was a span of 14 bases. The CDR3 DNA is TGCAGTGCCCAAGGGACGCTGTACCAAGAGACCCAGTACTTC. Residues: CSAQGTLYQETQYF.